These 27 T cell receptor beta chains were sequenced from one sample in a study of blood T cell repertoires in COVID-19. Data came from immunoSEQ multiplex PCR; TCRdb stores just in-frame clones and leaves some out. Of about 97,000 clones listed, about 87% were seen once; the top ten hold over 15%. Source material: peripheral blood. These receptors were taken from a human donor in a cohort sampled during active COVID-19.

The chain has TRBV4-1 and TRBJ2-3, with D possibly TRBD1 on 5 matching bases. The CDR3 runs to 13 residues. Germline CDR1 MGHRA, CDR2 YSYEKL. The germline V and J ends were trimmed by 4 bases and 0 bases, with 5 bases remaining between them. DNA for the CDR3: TGCGCCAGCAGCCGGACAAGCACAGATACGCAGTATTTT. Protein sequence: CASSRTSTDTQYF.

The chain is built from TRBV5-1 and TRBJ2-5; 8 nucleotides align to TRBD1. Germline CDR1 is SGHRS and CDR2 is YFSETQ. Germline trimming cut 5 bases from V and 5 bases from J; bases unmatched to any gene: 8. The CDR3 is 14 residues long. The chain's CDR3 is CASRADRVKETQYF. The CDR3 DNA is TGCGCCAGCAGAGCGGACAGGGTAAAGGAGACCCAGTACTTC.

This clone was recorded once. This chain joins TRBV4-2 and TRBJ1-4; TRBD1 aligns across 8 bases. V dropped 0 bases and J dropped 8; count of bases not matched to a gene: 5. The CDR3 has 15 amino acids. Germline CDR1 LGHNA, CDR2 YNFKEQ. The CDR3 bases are TGTGCCAGCAGCCAAGACCCGGACAGGGTAGAAAAACTGTTTTTT. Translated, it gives CASSQDPDRVEKLFF.

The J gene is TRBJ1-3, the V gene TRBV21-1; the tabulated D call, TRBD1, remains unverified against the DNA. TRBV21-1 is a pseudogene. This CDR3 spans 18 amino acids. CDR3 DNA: TGTGCCAGCAGCCTTCGAAGGGACAGGGCTCTCTCTGGAAACACCATATATTTT. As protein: CASSLRRDRALSGNTIYF.

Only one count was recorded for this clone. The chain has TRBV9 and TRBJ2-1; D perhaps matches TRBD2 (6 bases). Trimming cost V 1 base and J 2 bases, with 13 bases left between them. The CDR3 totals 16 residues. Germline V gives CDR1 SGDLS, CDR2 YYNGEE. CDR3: CASSVTGTLTYNEQFF. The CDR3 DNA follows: TGTGCCAGCAGCGTAACCGGGACTCTAACCTACAATGAGCAGTTCTTC.

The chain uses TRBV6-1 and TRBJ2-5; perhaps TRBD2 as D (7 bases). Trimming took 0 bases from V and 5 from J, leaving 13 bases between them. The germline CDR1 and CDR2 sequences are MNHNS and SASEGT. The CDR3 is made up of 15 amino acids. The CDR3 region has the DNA TGTGCCAGCAGTGAAGCGGGGGGGCGCGCGGAGACCCAGTACTTC. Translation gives CASSEAGGRAETQYF.

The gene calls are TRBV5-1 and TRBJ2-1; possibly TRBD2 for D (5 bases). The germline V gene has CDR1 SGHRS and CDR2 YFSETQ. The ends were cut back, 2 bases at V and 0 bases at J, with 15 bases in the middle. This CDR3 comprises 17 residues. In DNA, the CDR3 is TGCGCCAGCAGCTTCGAGGAGCGGAGGAGCTCCTACAATGAGCAGTTCTTC. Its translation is CASSFEERRSSYNEQFF.

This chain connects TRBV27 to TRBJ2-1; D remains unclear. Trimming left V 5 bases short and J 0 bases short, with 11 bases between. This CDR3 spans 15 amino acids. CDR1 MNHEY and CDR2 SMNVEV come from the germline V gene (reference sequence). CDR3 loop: CASSPAASSYNEQFF. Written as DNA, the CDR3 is TGTGCCAGCAGTCCTGCGGCGAGCTCCTACAATGAGCAGTTCTTC.

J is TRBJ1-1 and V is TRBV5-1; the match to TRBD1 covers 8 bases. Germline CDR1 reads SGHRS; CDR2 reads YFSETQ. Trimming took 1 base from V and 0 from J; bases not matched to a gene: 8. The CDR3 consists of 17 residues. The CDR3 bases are TGCGCCAGCAGCTTGCCTCCGGGACAGGTAGTGAACACTGAAGCTTTCTTT. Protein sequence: CASSLPPGQVVNTEAFF.

The CDR3 region is CASSEGHTKLFF. CDR3 DNA: TGTGCCAGCAGCGAGGGACATACAAAACTGTTTTTT. J is TRBJ1-4 and V is TRBV7-9, with TRBD1 as a possible D gene (6 bases). Trimming cost V 5 bases and J 10 bases, with 11 bases left between them. The CDR3 runs 12 residues. Per the germline V gene, CDR1 is SEHNR and CDR2 is FQNEAQ (reference sequence).

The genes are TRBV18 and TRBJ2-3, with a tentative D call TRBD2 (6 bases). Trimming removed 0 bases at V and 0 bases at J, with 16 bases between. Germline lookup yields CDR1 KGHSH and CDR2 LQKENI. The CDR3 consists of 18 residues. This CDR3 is CASSPPLVTGTSTDTQYF. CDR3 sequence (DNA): TGTGCCAGCTCACCACCTCTTGTTACGGGGACTAGCACAGATACGCAGTATTTT.

The CDR3 here is CASSEASFDEQFF. CDR3 DNA: TGTGCCAGCAGTGAAGCTAGTTTCGATGAGCAGTTCTTC. The chain uses TRBV2 and TRBJ2-1; D gene uncertain. Germline V gene sequence: CDR1 SNHLY, CDR2 FYNNEI. The CDR3 has 13 amino acids. The V end lost 0 bases, the J end lost 8 bases, and 8 bases lay between the germline ends. The complete variable domain, with remaining parts taken from reference TRBV2 and TRBJ2-1, reads EPEVTQTPSHQVTQMGQEVILRCVPISNHLYFYWYRQILGQKVEFLVSFYNNEISEKSEIFDDQFSVERPDGSNFTLKIRSTKLEDSAMYFCASSEASFDEQFFGPGTRLTVL.

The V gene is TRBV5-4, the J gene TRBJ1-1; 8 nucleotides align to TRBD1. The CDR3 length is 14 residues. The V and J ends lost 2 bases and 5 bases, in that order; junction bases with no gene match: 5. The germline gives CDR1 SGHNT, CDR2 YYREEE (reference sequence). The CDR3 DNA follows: TGTGCCAGCAGCTTTCAGGGGGCGAGAACTGAAGCTTTCTTT. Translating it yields CASSFQGARTEAFF.

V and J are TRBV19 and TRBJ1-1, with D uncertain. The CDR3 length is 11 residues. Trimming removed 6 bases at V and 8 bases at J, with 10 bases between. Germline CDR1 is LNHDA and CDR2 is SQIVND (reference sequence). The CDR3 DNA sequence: TGTGCCAGTAGGGCGGAGACCGAAGCTTTCTTT. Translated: CASRAETEAFF.

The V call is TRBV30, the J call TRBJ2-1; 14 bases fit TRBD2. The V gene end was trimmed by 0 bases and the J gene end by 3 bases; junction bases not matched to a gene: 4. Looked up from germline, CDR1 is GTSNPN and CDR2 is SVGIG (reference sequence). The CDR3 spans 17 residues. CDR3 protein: CAWSVWTSGGLYNEQFF. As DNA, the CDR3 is TGTGCCTGGAGTGTCTGGACTAGCGGGGGGCTCTACAATGAGCAGTTCTTC.

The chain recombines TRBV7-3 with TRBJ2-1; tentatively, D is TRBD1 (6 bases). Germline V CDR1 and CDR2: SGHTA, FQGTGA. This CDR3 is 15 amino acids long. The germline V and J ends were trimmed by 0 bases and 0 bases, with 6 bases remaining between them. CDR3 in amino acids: CASSLTGGSYNEQFF. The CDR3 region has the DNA TGTGCCAGCAGCTTAACAGGGGGCTCCTACAATGAGCAGTTCTTC.

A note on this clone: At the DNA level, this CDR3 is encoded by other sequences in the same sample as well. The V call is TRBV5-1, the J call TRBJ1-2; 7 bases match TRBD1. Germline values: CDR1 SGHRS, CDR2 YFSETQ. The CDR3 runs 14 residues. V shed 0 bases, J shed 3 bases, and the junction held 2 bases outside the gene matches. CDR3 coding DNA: TGCGCCAGCAGCTTGGGGCAGGGGGACTATGGCTACACCTTC. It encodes CASSLGQGDYGYTF. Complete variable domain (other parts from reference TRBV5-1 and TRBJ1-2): KAGVTQTPRYLIKTRGQQVTLSCSPISGHRSVSWYQQTPGQGLQFLFEYFSETQRNKGNFPGRFSGRQFSNSRSEMNVSTLELGDSALYLCASSLGQGDYGYTFGSGTRLTVV.

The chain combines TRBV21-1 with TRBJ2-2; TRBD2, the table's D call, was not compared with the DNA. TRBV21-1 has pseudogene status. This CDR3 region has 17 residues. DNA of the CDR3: TGTGCCAGCAGCAAAAGGTTGAGCGAGGCGAACACCGGGGAGCTGTTTTTT. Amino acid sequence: CASSKRLSEANTGELFF.

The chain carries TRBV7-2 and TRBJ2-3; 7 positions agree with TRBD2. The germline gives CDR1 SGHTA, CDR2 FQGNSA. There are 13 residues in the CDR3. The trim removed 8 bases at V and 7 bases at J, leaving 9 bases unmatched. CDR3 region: CASERDNVNTQYF. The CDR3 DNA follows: TGTGCCAGCGAGCGGGATAACGTAAATACGCAGTATTTT. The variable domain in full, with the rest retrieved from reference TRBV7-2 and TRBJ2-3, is GAGVSQSPSNKVTEKGKDVELRCDPISGHTALYWYRQSLGQGLEFLIYFQGNSAPDKSGLPSDRFSAERTGGSVSTLTIQRTQQEDSAVYLCASERDNVNTQYFGPGTRLTVL.

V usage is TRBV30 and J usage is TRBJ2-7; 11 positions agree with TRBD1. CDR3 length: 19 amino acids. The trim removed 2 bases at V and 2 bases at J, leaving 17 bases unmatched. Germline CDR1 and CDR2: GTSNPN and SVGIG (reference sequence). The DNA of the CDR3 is TGTGCCTGGAGTCCCCGCTGGGGGACAGGGGGGTCGAGGACCTACGAGCAGTACTTC. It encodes CAWSPRWGTGGSRTYEQYF.

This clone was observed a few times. For the CDR3, the DNA is TGTGCCAGCAGTGAACTCTTGACAGGGAATAATTCACCCCTCCACTTT. Translated: CASSELLTGNNSPLHF. V is TRBV6-1 and J is TRBJ1-6, with 7 bases lining up with TRBD1. Looked up from germline, CDR1 is MNHNS and CDR2 is SASEGT. This CDR3 spans 16 amino acids. Losses at the gene ends were 2 bases for V and 5 bases for J; bases not matched to a gene: 6.

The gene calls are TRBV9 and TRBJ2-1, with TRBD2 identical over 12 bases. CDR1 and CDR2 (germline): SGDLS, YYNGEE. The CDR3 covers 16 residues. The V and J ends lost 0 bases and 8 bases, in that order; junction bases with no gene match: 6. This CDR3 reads CASSVAPSGGAHEQFF. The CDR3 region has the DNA TGTGCCAGCAGCGTAGCGCCTAGCGGGGGGGCCCATGAGCAGTTCTTC.

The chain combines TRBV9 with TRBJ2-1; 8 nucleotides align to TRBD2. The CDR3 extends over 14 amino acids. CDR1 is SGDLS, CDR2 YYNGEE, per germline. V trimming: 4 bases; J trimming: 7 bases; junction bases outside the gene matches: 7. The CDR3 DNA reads TGTGCCAGCAGCTTCGGGGGGGCCGAGAATGAGCAGTTCTTC. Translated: CASSFGGAENEQFF.

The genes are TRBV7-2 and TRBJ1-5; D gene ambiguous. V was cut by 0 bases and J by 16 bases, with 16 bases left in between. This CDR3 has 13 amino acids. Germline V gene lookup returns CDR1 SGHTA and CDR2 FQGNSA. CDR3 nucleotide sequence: TGTGCCAGCAGCTTAGCAGAAGGAGGGCTCCAACATTTT. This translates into CASSLAEGGLQHF.

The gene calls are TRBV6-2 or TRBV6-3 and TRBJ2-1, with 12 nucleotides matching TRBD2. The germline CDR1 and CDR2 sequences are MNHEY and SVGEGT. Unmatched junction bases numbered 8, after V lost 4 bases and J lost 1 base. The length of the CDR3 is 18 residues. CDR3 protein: CASSSYRGLAGSYNEQFF. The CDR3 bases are TGTGCCAGCAGTTCTTACAGGGGACTAGCGGGTTCCTACAATGAGCAGTTCTTC.

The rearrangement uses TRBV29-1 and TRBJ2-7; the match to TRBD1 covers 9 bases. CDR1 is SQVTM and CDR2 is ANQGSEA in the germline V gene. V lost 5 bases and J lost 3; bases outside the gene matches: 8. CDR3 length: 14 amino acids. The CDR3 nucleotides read TGCAGCGTTCTGACAGGGGGATCTATCTACGAGCAGTACTTC. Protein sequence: CSVLTGGSIYEQYF.

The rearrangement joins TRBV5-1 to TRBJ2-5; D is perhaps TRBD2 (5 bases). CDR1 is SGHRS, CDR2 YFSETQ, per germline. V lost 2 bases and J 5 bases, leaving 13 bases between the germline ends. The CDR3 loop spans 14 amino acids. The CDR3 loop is CASSLGLSPETQYF. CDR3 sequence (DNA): TGCGCCAGCAGCTTAGGACTTAGTCCGGAGACCCAGTACTTC.